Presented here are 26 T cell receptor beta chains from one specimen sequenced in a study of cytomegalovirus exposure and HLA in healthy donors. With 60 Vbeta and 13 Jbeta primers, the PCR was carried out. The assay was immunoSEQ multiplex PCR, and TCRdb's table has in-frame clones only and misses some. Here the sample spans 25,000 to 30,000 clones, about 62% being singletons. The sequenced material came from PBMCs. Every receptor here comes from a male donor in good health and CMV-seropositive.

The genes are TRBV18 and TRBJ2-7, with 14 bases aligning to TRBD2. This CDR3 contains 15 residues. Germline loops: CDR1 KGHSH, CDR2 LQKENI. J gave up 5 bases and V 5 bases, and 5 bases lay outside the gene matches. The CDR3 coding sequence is TGTGCCAGCTCATCGACTAGCGGGAGGGCGAACGAGCAGTACTTC. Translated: CASSSTSGRANEQYF.

CDR3 nucleotides: TGCGCCAGCAGCGCTACTAGCGGGGGTTACTCTGAGCAGTTCTTC. Its protein product is CASSATSGGYSEQFF. This rearrangement joins TRBV5-1 to TRBJ2-1; 11 bases fit TRBD2. The CDR3 is 15 amino acids. Per germline, CDR1 SGHRS and CDR2 YFSETQ. V lost 4 bases and J lost 9; bases outside the gene matches: 9.

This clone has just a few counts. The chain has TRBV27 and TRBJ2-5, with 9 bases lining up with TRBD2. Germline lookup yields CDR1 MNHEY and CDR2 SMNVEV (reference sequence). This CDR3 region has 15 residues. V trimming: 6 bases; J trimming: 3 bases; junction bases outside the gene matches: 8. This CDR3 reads CASSPSGTAKETQYF. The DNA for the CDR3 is TGTGCCAGCAGCCCTAGCGGGACTGCCAAAGAGACCCAGTACTTC.

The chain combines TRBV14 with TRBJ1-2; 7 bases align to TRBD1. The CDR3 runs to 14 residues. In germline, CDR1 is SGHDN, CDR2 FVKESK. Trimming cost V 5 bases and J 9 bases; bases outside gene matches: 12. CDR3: CASSFGTAWTSYTF. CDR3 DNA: TGTGCCAGCAGCTTCGGGACAGCGTGGACGAGCTACACCTTC.

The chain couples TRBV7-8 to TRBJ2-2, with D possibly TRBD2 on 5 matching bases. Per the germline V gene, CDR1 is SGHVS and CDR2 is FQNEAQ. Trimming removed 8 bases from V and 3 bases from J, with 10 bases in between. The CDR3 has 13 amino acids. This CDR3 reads CASGGGHTGELFF. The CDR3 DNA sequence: TGTGCCAGCGGCGGAGGCCACACCGGGGAGCTGTTTTTT. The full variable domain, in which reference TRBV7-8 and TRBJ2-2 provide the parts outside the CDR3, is GAGVSQSPRYKVAKRGQDVALRCDPISGHVSLFWYQQALGQGPEFLTYFQNEAQLDKSGLPSDRFFAERPEGSVSTLKIQRTQQEDSAVYLCASGGGHTGELFFGEGSRLTVL.

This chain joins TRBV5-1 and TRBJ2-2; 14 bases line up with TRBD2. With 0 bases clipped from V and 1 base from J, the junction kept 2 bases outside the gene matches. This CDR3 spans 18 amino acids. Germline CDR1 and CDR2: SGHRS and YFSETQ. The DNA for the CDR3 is TGCGCCAGCAGCTTGGCCGGGACTAGCGGGGGGAACACCGGGGAGCTGTTTTTT. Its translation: CASSLAGTSGGNTGELFF.

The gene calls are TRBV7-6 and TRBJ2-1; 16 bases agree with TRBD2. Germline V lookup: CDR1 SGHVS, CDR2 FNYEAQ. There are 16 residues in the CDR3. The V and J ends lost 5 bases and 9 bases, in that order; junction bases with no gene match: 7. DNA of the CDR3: TGTGCCAGCAGCCCTAGGGGGACTAGCGGGAGGGCTGAGCAGTTCTTC. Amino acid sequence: CASSPRGTSGRAEQFF.

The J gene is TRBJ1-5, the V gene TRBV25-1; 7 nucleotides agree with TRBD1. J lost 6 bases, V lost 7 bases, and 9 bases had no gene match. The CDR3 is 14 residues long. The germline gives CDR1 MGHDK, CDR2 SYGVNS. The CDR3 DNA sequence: TGTGCCAGCAACCGACAGGGATGCGGTCAGCCCCAGCATTTT. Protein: CASNRQGCGQPQHF.

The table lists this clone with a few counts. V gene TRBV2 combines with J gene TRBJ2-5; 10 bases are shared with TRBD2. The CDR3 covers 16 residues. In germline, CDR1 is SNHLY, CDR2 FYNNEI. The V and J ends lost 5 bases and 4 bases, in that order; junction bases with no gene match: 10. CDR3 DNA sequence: TGTGCCAGCAGTTACGCCTTCAGACTAGCGGGAGAGACCCAGTACTTC. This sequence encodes CASSYAFRLAGETQYF. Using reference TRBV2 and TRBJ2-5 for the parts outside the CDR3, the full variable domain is EPEVTQTPSHQVTQMGQEVILRCVPISNHLYFYWYRQILGQKVEFLVSFYNNEISEKSEIFDDQFSVERPDGSNFTLKIRSTKLEDSAMYFCASSYAFRLAGETQYFGPGTRLLVL.

The CDR3 DNA reads as TGTGCCAGCACCCTCGCCAGCTCTGGAAACACCATATATTTT. It translates to CASTLASSGNTIYF. The rearrangement uses TRBV9 and TRBJ1-3; D unclear. From germline, CDR1 is SGDLS and CDR2 YYNGEE. The CDR3 runs to 14 residues. V was shortened by 6 bases and J by 0 bases, with 10 bases between the two germline ends. The full variable domain, in which reference TRBV9 and TRBJ1-3 provide the parts outside the CDR3, is DSGVTQTPKHLITATGQRVTLRCSPRSGDLSVYWYQQSLDQGLQFLIQYYNGEERAKGNILERFSAQQFPDLHSELNLSSLELGDSALYFCASTLASSGNTIYFGEGSWLTVV.

The CDR3 region has the DNA TGTGCCATCAGGGGGGACACCCCGAACACTGAAGCTTTCTTT. It specifies CAIRGDTPNTEAFF. The chain couples TRBV10-3 to TRBJ1-1, with D maybe TRBD1 (6 bases). From germline, CDR1 is ENHRY and CDR2 SYGVKD. The CDR3 is made up of 14 amino acids. V lost 6 bases and J 1 base, leaving 12 bases between the germline ends.

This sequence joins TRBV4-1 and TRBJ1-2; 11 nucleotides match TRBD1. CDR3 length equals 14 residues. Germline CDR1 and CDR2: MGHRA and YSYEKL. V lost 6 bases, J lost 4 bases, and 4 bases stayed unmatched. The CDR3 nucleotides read TGCGCCAGCAGTCCCGGGACAGGGGGCTATGGCTACACCTTC. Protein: CASSPGTGGYGYTF.

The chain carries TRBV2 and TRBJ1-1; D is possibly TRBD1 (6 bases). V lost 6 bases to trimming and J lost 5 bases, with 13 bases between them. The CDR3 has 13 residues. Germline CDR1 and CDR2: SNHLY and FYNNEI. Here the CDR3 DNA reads TGTGCCAGCAGCGTCACAGGGACGACTGAAGCTTTCTTT. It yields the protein CASSVTGTTEAFF.

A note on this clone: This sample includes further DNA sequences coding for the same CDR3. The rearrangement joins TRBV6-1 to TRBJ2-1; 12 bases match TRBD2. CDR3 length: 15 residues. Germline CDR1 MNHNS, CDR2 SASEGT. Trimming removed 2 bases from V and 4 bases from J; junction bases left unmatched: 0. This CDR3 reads CASSELAGGYNEQFF. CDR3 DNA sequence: TGTGCCAGCAGTGAACTAGCGGGGGGGTACAATGAGCAGTTCTTC.

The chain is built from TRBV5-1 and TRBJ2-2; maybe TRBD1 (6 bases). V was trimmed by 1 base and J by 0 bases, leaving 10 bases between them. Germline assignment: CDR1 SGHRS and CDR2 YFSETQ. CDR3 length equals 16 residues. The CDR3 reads CASSLLGTPNTGELFF. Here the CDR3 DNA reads TGCGCCAGCAGCTTGTTAGGGACACCGAACACCGGGGAGCTGTTTTTT.

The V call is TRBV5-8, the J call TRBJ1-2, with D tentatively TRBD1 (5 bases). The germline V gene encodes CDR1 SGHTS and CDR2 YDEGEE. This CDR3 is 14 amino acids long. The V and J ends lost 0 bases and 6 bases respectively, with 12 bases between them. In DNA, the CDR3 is TGTGCCAGCAGCTTGGGCCGCCTCAGGGATGGCTACACCTTC. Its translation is CASSLGRLRDGYTF.

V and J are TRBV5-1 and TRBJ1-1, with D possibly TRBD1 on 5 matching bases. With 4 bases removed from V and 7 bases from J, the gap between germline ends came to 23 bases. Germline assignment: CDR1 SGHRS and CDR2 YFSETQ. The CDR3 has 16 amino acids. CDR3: CASSPIRPGGGIEAFF. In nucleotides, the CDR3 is TGCGCCAGCAGCCCCATACGACCGGGGGGAGGGATTGAAGCTTTCTTT.

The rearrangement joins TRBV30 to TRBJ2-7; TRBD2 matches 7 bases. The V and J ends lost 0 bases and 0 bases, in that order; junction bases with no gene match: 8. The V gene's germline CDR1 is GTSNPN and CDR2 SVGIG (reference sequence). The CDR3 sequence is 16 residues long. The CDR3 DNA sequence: TGTGCCTGGAGTGTACGGTGGGCTAGCGGCTCCTACGAGCAGTACTTC. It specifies CAWSVRWASGSYEQYF.

The DNA for the CDR3 is TGCGCCAGCAGCCAAGCTGAGGTCCAGGGCGGATGGAGATTCTACACCTTC. Its translation is CASSQAEVQGGWRFYTF. This chain connects TRBV4-1 to TRBJ1-2; maybe TRBD1 (5 bases). V was cut by 1 base and J by 10 bases, with 25 bases left in between. Germline-derived CDR1 and CDR2 are MGHRA and YSYEKL. CDR3 length equals 17 residues.

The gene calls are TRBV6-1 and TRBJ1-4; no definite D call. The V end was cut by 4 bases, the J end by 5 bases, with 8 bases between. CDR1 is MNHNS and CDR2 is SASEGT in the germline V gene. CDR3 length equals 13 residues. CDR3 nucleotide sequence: TGTGCCAGCAGTGCACTAAGAAATGAAAAACTGTTTTTT. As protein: CASSALRNEKLFF.

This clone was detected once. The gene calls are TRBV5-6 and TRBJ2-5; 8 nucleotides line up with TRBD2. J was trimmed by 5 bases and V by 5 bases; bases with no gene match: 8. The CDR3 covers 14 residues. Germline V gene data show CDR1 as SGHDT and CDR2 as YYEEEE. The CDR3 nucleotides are TGTGCCAGCAGTTCTAGCGGCGGGGGGGAGACCCAGTACTTC. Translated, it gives CASSSSGGGETQYF. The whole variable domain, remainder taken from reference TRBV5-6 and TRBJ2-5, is DAGVTQSPTHLIKTRGQQVTLRCSPKSGHDTVSWYQQALGQGPQFIFQYYEEEERQRGNFPDRFSGHQFPNYSSELNVNALLLGDSALYLCASSSSGGGETQYFGPGTRLLVL.

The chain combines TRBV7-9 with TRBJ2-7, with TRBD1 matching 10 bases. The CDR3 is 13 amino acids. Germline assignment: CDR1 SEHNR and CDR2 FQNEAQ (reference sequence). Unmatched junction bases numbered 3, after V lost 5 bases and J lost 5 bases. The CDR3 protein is CASSRTGGDEQYF. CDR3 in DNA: TGTGCCAGCAGCCGGACAGGGGGTGACGAGCAGTACTTC.

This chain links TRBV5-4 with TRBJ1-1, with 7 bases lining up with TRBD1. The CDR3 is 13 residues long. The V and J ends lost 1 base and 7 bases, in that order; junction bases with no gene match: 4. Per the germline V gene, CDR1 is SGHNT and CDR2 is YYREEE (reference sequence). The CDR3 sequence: CASSLSGGIEAFF. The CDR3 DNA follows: TGTGCCAGCAGCTTGTCAGGGGGAATTGAAGCTTTCTTT.

The chain's CDR3 is CASSEGTPGKLFF. The CDR3 DNA follows: TGTGCCAGCAGTGAAGGGACCCCGGGGAAACTGTTTTTT. The chain has TRBV6-1 and TRBJ1-4, with D uncertain. V dropped 1 base and J dropped 11 bases, with 11 bases sitting between them. This CDR3 has 13 amino acids. Germline CDR1 reads MNHNS; CDR2 reads SASEGT.

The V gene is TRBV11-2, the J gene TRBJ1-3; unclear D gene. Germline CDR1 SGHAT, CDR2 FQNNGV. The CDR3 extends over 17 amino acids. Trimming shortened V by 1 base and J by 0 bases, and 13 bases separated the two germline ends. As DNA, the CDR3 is TGTGCCAGCAGCTTAGCGCTCCCAGGTTCCTCTGGAAACACCATATATTTT. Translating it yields CASSLALPGSSGNTIYF.

The CDR3 region is CASSFAGTSGTDTQYF. CDR3 in DNA: TGTGCCAGCAGCTTTGCCGGGACTAGCGGCACAGATACGCAGTATTTT. This chain links TRBV5-6 with TRBJ2-3, with 10 nucleotides matching TRBD2. Trimming cost V 2 bases and J 1 base; bases outside gene matches: 4. The germline gives CDR1 SGHDT, CDR2 YYEEEE. The length of the CDR3 is 16 residues.